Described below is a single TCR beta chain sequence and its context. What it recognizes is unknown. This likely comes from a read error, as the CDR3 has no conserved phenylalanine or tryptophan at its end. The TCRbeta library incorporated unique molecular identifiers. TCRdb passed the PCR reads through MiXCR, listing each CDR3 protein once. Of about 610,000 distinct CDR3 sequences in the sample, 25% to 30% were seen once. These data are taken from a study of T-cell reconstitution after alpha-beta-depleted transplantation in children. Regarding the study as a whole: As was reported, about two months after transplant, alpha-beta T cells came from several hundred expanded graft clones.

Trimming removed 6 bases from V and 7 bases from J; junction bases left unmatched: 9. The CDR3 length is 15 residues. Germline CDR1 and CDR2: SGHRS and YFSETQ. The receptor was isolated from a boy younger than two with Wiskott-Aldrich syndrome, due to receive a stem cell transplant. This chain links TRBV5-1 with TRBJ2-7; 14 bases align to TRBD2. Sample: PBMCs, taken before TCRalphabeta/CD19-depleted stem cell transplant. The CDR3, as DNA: TGCGCCAGCAATCTAGGGACTAGCGGGAGTTCGGAGCAGTACTTG. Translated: CASNLGTSGSSEQYL.